This T cell receptor beta chain was sequenced in a study of T cells in Graves' hyperthyroidism and ophthalmopathy. Study-wide points: Prediction of ophthalmopathy progression came a median approximately 7 months pre-onset. Most thyroid clonotypes with frequency above 0.001 were detected in blood.

Ten or more counts support this clonotype. Its antigen is currently unknown. The ends were cut back, 7 bases at V and 6 bases at J, with 13 bases in the middle. The CDR3 length is 12 residues. Amplification of TCR beta CDR3 regions used RNA as the template. TCR CDR3 regions were first amplified by RT-PCR with HTBI primers. TCRdb independently ran MiXCR on the multiplex PCR reads; one entry per CDR3 protein. The table shows around 520,000 distinct CDR3 sequences, with around a quarter occurring only once. Disease duration was under 3 months in the ophthalmopathy patients, who also had a Clinical Activity Score of at least 3 and a NOSPECS grade of at least 4.

The V and J genes are TRBV12-3 or TRBV12-4 and TRBJ2-7; the D is unclear. This receptor was taken from a woman aged 25 to 45 with Graves' ophthalmopathy. Sequenced: blood. The CDR3 nucleotides are TGTGCCAGCACCCGCGAAGGGCCCGAGCAGTACTTC. It is translated as CASTREGPEQYF.